This TCR beta chain is drawn from a study of human CD8 memory T cell subsets. CDR1 is DFQATT, CDR2 SNEGSKA, per germline (reference sequence). This CDR3 contains 15 residues. Trimming cost V 2 bases and J 5 bases, with 18 bases left between them. Concerning this clonotype itself: Antigen specificity is unknown.

Broader study findings: The sequencing covered T cell receptor beta chains alone.

Libraries targeted TCR beta using 5' RACE with UMIs. TCRdb reprocessed the 5' RACE reads with MiXCR, giving one entry per CDR3 protein. The sample contains 8,300 or so distinct CDR3 sequences, 3% to 5% of which appear only once. This TCR derives from a human donor in good health. Sample: CD8+ T cells from PBMCs. The rearrangement links TRBV20-1 to TRBJ2-5; D is uncertain. This chain's CDR3 is CSARPYRATAETQYF. CDR3 DNA sequence: TGCAGTGCTAGACCTTACCGGGCGACGGCCGAGACCCAGTACTTC.